A selection of T cell receptor beta chains follows, all from one sample in a study of T cell repertoires in ileal Crohn's disease. Sequenced by immunoSEQ multiplex PCR; TCRdb stores in-frame clones only, minus some. The repertoire includes over 14,000 clones, 78% of them detected once, and roughly 4% sits in the top ten. Sample: ileal tissue. The receptor set was obtained from an adult with Crohn's disease. Each CDR3 is given with its conserved first and last residue. The order of the fields is CDR3 length, clone size, J gene, V gene, D gene, CDR3 DNA, CDR3 protein. D genes are given only for firm matches. Clone sizes are given selectively: once, few, many, or a class where the clone is expanded.

>15|NA|TRBJ1-3|TRBV7-9|TRBD1
TGTGCCAGCAGCTTAGTGACAGGGGACGGAAACACCATATATTTT
CASSLVTGDGNTIYF
>15|NA|TRBJ1-2|TRBV29-1|TRBD1
TGCAGCGTTGAAGATCAGATGACAGGGACTGATGGCTACACCTTC
CSVEDQMTGTDGYTF
>15|few|TRBJ2-1|TRBV5-8|TRBD2
TGTGCCAGCAGCCTGAGGACTAGCGGGGTAAATGAGCAGTTCTTC
CASSLRTSGVNEQFF
>15|NA|TRBJ2-1|TRBV5-1|TRBD2
TGCGCCAGCAGGACTAGCCCAAGCTCCTACAATGAGCAGTTCTTC
CASRTSPSSYNEQFF
>15|NA|TRBJ1-6|TRBV28|TRBD1
TGTGCCAGCAGCCCGAGGACAGGGGGTGATTCACCCCTCCACTTT
CASSPRTGGDSPLHF
>15|NA|TRBJ1-4|TRBV7-2|NA
TGTGCCAGCAGCCCTTGGGGGGTTGCCGACGAAAAACTGTTTTTT
CASSPWGVADEKLFF
>15|NA|TRBJ1-1|TRBV29-1|NA
TGCAGCGTTGGTGCAGGGTGGGGTATGGACACTGAAGCTTTCTTT
CSVGAGWGMDTEAFF
>11|NA|TRBJ1-1|TRBV2|TRBD1
TGTGCCAGCAGGGAGACAGGGGGGGCTTTCTTT
CASRETGGAFF
>9|NA|TRBJ2-1|TRBV15|NA
TGTCAAGAGGTCAATGAGCAGTTCTTC
CQEVNEQFF
>15|NA|TRBJ1-2|TRBV18|TRBD1
TGTGCCAGCTCACCTATTACAGGGGGCGGGTATGGCTACACCTTC
CASSPITGGGYGYTF
>15|once|TRBJ1-1|TRBV4-2|TRBD1
TGTGCCAGCAGCACCAGGACAGGGGTGAACACTGAAGCTTTCTTT
CASSTRTGVNTEAFF
>15|once|TRBJ2-5|TRBV15|NA
TGTGCCACCAGCAGAGGCGGTCGCGGGGTAGAGACCCAGTACTTC
CATSRGGRGVETQYF
>16|NA|TRBJ2-5|TRBV7-5|NA
TGTGTCAGAAGCTCCTCACTTAAACTGTACCAAGAGACCCAGTACTTC
CVRSSSLKLYQETQYF
>16|NA|TRBJ1-1|TRBV19|NA
TGTGCCAGTAGTATTGGCACAAATCTTTGGAACACTGAAGCTTTCTTT
CASSIGTNLWNTEAFF
>14|NA|TRBJ2-2|TRBV2|NA
TGTGCCAGCACGATTAAAGGGGCAACCGGGGAGCTGTTTTTT
CASTIKGATGELFF
>12|NA|TRBJ1-2|TRBV28|NA
TGTGCCAGCAGTTCCTTGAGCTATGGCTACACCTTC
CASSSLSYGYTF
>17|few|TRBJ1-1|TRBV18|TRBD1
TGTGCCAGCTCACCAACTCGGACAGGCCAAGGGAACACTGAAGCTTTCTTT
CASSPTRTGQGNTEAFF
>13|NA|TRBJ2-7|TRBV29-1|NA
TGCAGCGTTGATAGGGCAGGGTCCTACGAGCAGTACTTC
CSVDRAGSYEQYF
>15|NA|TRBJ2-4|TRBV10-3|NA
TGTGCCATCAGTGAGCCGAAATTCGGCAAAAACATTCAGTACTTC
CAISEPKFGKNIQYF
>15|NA|TRBJ2-1|TRBV2|NA
TGTGCCAGCAGGCCGAACAGGGATGGGTACAATGAGCAGTTCTTC
CASRPNRDGYNEQFF
>15|NA|TRBJ2-3|TRBV15|TRBD2
TGTGCCACCAGCAGAGAAAGCGGGGGGGCAGATACGCAGTATTTT
CATSRESGGADTQYF
>16|NA|TRBJ2-1|TRBV6-6|TRBD2
TGTGCCAGCAGCCCCCGAGCTAGCGGGGGCTACAATGAGCAGTTCTTC
CASSPRASGGYNEQFF
>19|NA|TRBJ2-6|TRBV4-1|NA
TGCGCCAGCAGCCAAGATTTAGGACAGAGGATTACTGGGGCCAACGTCCTGACTTTC
CASSQDLGQRITGANVLTF
>14|NA|TRBJ2-1|TRBV11-3|NA
TGTGCCAGCAGCTCTGGACAGTCCTACAATGAGCAGTTCTTC
CASSSGQSYNEQFF
>18|NA|TRBJ2-3|TRBV4-1|TRBD2
TGCGCCAGCAGCCAGACTAGCGGGGGGGAATTGTTCACAGATACGCAGTATTTT
CASSQTSGGELFTDTQYF